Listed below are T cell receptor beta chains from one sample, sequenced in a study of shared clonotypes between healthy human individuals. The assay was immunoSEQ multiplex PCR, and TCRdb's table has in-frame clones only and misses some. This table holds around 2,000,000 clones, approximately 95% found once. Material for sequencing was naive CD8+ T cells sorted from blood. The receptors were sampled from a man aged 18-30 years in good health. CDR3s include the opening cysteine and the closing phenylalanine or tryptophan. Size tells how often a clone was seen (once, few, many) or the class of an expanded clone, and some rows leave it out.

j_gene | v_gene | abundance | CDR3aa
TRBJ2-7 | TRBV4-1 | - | CASSQGMASGVYEQYF
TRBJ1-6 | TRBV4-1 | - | CASSPGGQGYNSPLHF
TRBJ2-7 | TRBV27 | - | CASSSSGLVGEQYF
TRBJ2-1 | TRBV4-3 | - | CASSQEVADTPYNEQFF
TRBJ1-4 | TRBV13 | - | CASSLGLSGEKLFF
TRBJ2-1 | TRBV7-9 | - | CASSTGDREQFF
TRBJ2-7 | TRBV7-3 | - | CASSVDSWHEQYF
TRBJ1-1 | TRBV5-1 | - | CASSPEGITEAFF
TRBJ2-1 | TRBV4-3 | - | CASSQDGGPYNEQFF
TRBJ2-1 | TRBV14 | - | CASSQRLLPSSYNEQFF
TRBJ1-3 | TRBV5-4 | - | CASSSGTASGNTIYF
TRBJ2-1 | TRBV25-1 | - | CASSELPGTGSYNEQFF
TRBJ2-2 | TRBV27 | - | CASGAGGPGELFF
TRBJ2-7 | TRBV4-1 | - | CASSLDREAVQYF
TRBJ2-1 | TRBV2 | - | CASSEPAGWNEQFF
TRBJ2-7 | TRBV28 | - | CASSFSRWAYF
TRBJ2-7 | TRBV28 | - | CASSLRDRAYEQYF
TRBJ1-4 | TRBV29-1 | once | CSVLLTTNEKLFF
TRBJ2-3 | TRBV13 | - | CASSSGGIVTDTQYF
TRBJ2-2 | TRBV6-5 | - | CASNQGGTGELFF
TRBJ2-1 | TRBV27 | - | CASSLVSNAHEQFF
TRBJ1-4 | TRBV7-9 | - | CASSPQDRTNEKLFF
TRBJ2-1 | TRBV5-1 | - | CASSLATPLNEQFF
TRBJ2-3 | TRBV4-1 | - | CASSHGTGTDTQYF
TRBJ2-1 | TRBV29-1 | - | CSVEDTLAGIFYNEQFF
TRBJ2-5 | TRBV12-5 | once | CASAAGLAGFGHQETQYF
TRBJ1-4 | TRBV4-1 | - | CASSQTGGMAEKLFF
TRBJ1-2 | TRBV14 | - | CASSQGDKSNYGYTF
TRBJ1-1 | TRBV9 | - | CASSVVAGTEAFF
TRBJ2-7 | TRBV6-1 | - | CASSESTGVVIYEQYF
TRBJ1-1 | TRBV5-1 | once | CASSFASKAMNTEAFF
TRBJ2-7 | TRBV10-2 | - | CASSEAGPAYEQYF
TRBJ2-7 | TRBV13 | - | CASSLGAINSYEQYF
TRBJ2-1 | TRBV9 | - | CASSLAVLNEQFF
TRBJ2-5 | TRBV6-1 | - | CASSEARTDFNQETQYF
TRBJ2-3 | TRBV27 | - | CASSSPGADTQYF
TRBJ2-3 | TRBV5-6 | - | CASSADSRLSDTQYF
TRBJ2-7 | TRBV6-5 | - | CASSYSGQGTYEQYF
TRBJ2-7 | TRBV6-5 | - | CASSYLKGLSSEQYF
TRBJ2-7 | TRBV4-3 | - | CASSSGTGAYEQYF